The next 32 T cell receptor beta chains were all read from a single sample in a study of blood T cell repertoires in COVID-19 (dated by TCRdb to 2019 to 2021). The protocol used for the library was the immunoSEQ multiplex PCR assay. The source is immuneACCESS, and TCRdb retained only in-frame sequences with V and J called. Part of the clones is not carried over; for the studies checked, unresolved V genes explain less than half of this, and the remainder is unexplained. In this sample the table shows 300,000 or so clones, 70% to 90% of which occur a single time. 7.8% of the sample rests with the top ten. What was sequenced was peripheral blood. These receptors all stem from a woman between 50 and 59 years old who had recovered from COVID-19.

The V and J genes are TRBV29-1 and TRBJ1-2, with unresolved D. V was cut by 4 bases and J by 6 bases, with 12 bases left in between. CDR3 length: 12 amino acids. The germline CDR1 and CDR2 sequences are SQVTM and ANQGSEA. CDR3 residues: CSVVLLSNGYTF. The CDR3 DNA sequence: TGCAGCGTTGTCCTCTTGAGCAATGGCTACACCTTC.

The V gene is TRBV19, the J gene TRBJ1-4; no reliable D call. The CDR3 covers 13 residues. V lost 5 bases, J lost 8 bases, and 12 bases lay in between. CDR1 LNHDA and CDR2 SQIVND come from the germline V gene (reference sequence). The CDR3 sequence is CASSSVAREKLFF. The CDR3 DNA is TGTGCCAGTAGTTCGGTAGCCCGCGAAAAACTGTTTTTT.

J is TRBJ1-1 and V is TRBV7-9; perhaps TRBD1 as D (5 bases). V was shortened by 1 base and J by 4 bases, with 7 bases between the two germline ends. This CDR3 comprises 13 residues. Germline lookup yields CDR1 SEHNR and CDR2 FQNEAQ (reference sequence). CDR3 coding DNA: TGTGCCAGCAGCTTAGGCGGGGCCACTGAAGCTTTCTTT. Encoded protein: CASSLGGATEAFF.

The chain couples TRBV6-1 to TRBJ1-2; the D is unclear. The V gene lost 0 bases and the J gene lost 4 bases, with 9 bases spanning the gap. The CDR3 is made up of 14 amino acids. Germline V lookup: CDR1 MNHNS, CDR2 SASEGT. This chain's CDR3 is CASSEALGSYGYTF. The CDR3 DNA reads as TGTGCCAGCAGTGAAGCGCTTGGCTCCTATGGCTACACCTTC.

The chain has TRBV7-2 and TRBJ2-7; D might be TRBD1 (6 bases). CDR1 and CDR2 (germline): SGHTA, FQGNSA. Trimming cost V 5 bases and J 3 bases, with 14 bases left between them. The CDR3 has 14 residues. The CDR3 loop is CASSTGQRSYEQYF. CDR3 in DNA: TGTGCCAGCAGCACAGGACAGCGAAGCTACGAGCAGTACTTC.

This clone was recorded a few times. V gene TRBV20-1 combines with J gene TRBJ2-7, with TRBD2 identical over 7 bases. This CDR3 spans 11 amino acids. V shed 6 bases, J shed 5 bases, and the junction held 4 bases outside the gene matches. The germline CDR1 and CDR2 sequences are DFQATT and SNEGSKA (reference sequence). CDR3 DNA: TGCAGTGCAAATAGCGGGCACGAGCAGTACTTC. Translation: CSANSGHEQYF.

The chain couples TRBV18 to TRBJ1-4; D call uncertain. Per the germline V gene, CDR1 is KGHSH and CDR2 is LQKENI. The CDR3 sequence is 16 residues long. V was trimmed by 6 bases and J by 1 base, leaving 15 bases between them. The CDR3 spells CASSRIYEETNEKLFF. The CDR3 DNA follows: TGTGCCAGCTCCCGCATCTATGAGGAAACTAATGAAAAACTGTTTTTT.

The chain has TRBV10-3 and TRBJ2-2, with a weak D call TRBD2 (5 bases). Germline lookup yields CDR1 ENHRY and CDR2 SYGVKD. The CDR3 runs to 16 residues. Trimming cost V 2 bases and J 0 bases, with 10 bases left between them. The CDR3 loop reads CAISEEQAANTGELFF. CDR3 bases: TGTGCCATCAGTGAGGAGCAAGCGGCGAACACCGGGGAGCTGTTTTTT.

The rearrangement uses TRBV3-1 (or the pseudogene TRBV3-2) and TRBJ1-2; no clear D gene. The length of the CDR3 is 15 residues. Germline V gene lookup returns CDR1 LGHDT and CDR2 YNNKEL (reference sequence). V lost 1 base to trimming and J lost 0 bases, with 9 bases between them. The CDR3 DNA is TGTGCCAGCAGCCAAGCCTTACTATCTAACTATGGCTACACCTTC. This encodes CASSQALLSNYGYTF.

The chain joins TRBV28 to TRBJ2-1, with 8 bases aligning to TRBD1. V was pared by 0 bases and J by 6 bases, with 1 base of the junction left unmatched. Germline-derived CDR1 and CDR2 are MDHEN and SYDVKM. This CDR3 spans 14 amino acids. The CDR3 sequence: CASSLWDRVNEQFF. CDR3 DNA: TGTGCCAGCAGTTTATGGGACAGGGTCAATGAGCAGTTCTTC. The complete variable domain, with remaining parts taken from reference TRBV28 and TRBJ2-1, reads DVKVTQSSRYLVKRTGEKVFLECVQDMDHENMFWYRQDPGLGLRLIYFSYDVKMKEKGDIPEGYSVSREKKERFSLILESASTNQTSMYLCASSLWDRVNEQFFGPGTRLTVL.

The CDR3 is CASGHPSGANVLTF. The DNA for the CDR3 is TGTGCCAGCGGGCACCCAAGCGGGGCCAACGTCCTGACTTTC. V and J are TRBV5-5 and TRBJ2-6; D is undetermined. The germline V gene encodes CDR1 SGHKS and CDR2 YYEKEE (reference sequence). CDR3 length equals 14 residues. The germline V and J ends were trimmed by 7 bases and 4 bases, with 12 bases remaining between them. Variable domain in full (rest from reference TRBV5-5 and TRBJ2-6): DAGVTQSPTHLIKTRGQQVTLRCSPISGHKSVSWYQQVLGQGPQFIFQYYEKEERGRGNFPDRFSARQFPNYSSELNVNALLLGDSALYLCASGHPSGANVLTFGAGSRLTVL.

The rearrangement joins TRBV7-6 to TRBJ1-3; a possible D gene is TRBD1 (6 bases). Germline CDR1 and CDR2: SGHVS and FNYEAQ. Trimming removed 3 bases at V and 2 bases at J, with 11 bases between. The CDR3 is 15 residues long. The CDR3 is CASSFGEGAGNTIYF. The CDR3 DNA reads TGTGCCAGCAGCTTCGGAGAGGGGGCTGGAAACACCATATATTTT.

The V and J genes are TRBV6-2 or TRBV6-3 and TRBJ1-6; D is perhaps TRBD1 (6 bases). Looked up from germline, CDR1 is MNHEY and CDR2 is SVGEGT. This CDR3 is built from 13 residues. V lost 5 bases and J lost 8, with 10 bases in between. CDR3 nucleotide sequence: TGTGCCAGCAGTAGGACAGTGCATTCACCCCTCCACTTT. Amino acid sequence: CASSRTVHSPLHF.

This clone has only one observation. The J gene is TRBJ1-1, the V gene TRBV14; maybe TRBD1 (5 bases). The CDR3 totals 15 residues. Between the trimmed V and J ends, which lost 1 base and 6 bases, there was a span of 15 bases. Germline CDR1 SGHDN, CDR2 FVKESK. The CDR3 loop reads CASSQGSAGRSEAFF. CDR3 sequence (DNA): TGTGCCAGCAGCCAAGGTTCCGCAGGGAGGTCTGAAGCTTTCTTT.

A single count supports this clone. J is TRBJ2-5 and V is TRBV5-1; 8 bases are shared with TRBD1. After removal of 0 bases from V and 2 bases from J, the junction contained 0 bases not matched to a gene. The CDR3 runs to 14 residues. Germline values: CDR1 SGHRS, CDR2 YFSETQ. Here the CDR3 DNA reads TGCGCCAGCAGCTTGGACAGGGGGCAAGAGACCCAGTACTTC. This codes for CASSLDRGQETQYF. Using reference TRBV5-1 and TRBJ2-5 for the parts outside the CDR3, the full variable domain is KAGVTQTPRYLIKTRGQQVTLSCSPISGHRSVSWYQQTPGQGLQFLFEYFSETQRNKGNFPGRFSGRQFSNSRSEMNVSTLELGDSALYLCASSLDRGQETQYFGPGTRLLVL.

This clone appeared once. The gene calls are TRBV14 and TRBJ2-2; 8 nucleotides agree with TRBD1. CDR1 is SGHDN and CDR2 is FVKESK in the germline V gene. The CDR3 has 16 residues. The junction had 7 bases not matched to a gene; V was cut back by 4 bases and J by 3 bases. The CDR3 region has the DNA TGTGCCAGCAGCCCTCGACAGGGGTTGGACACCGGGGAGCTGTTTTTT. Protein: CASSPRQGLDTGELFF.

The chain uses TRBV6-5 and TRBJ2-6, with 7 bases lining up with TRBD1. This CDR3 has 15 amino acids. V shed 6 bases, J shed 4 bases, and the junction held 6 bases outside the gene matches. Germline assignment: CDR1 MNHEY and CDR2 SVGAGI. The CDR3 is CASRETGSGANVLTF. DNA of the CDR3: TGTGCCAGCAGGGAGACAGGGTCCGGGGCCAACGTCCTGACTTTC.

The chain combines TRBV6-2 or TRBV6-3 with TRBJ2-4; D unresolved. The germline V gene has CDR1 MNHEY and CDR2 SVGEGT. This CDR3 is built from 11 residues. V was pared by 4 bases and J by 7 bases, with 5 bases between. The CDR3 DNA follows: TGTGCCAGCAGTTCCCCTAACATTCAGTACTTC. It is translated as CASSSPNIQYF.

This chain links TRBV13 with TRBJ2-7; TRBD1 is a possible D gene (5 bases). The CDR3 runs 14 residues. With 4 bases removed from V and 4 bases from J, the gap between germline ends came to 14 bases. From germline, CDR1 is PRHDT and CDR2 FYEKMQ (reference sequence). The CDR3 here is CASSYPGKIYEQYF. The CDR3 DNA is TGTGCCAGCAGCTATCCAGGGAAGATTTACGAGCAGTACTTC.

The V and J genes are TRBV30 and TRBJ2-7; no clear D gene. The CDR3 runs 12 residues. Germline loops: CDR1 GTSNPN, CDR2 SVGIG (reference sequence). The germline V and J ends were trimmed by 2 bases and 2 bases, with 7 bases remaining between them. The CDR3 loop reads CAWSLETYEQYF. The CDR3 coding sequence is TGTGCCTGGAGTTTGGAGACCTACGAGCAGTACTTC.

The gene calls are TRBV7-8 and TRBJ1-2; D might be TRBD1 (6 bases). V was cut by 1 base and J by 7 bases, with 16 bases left in between. Germline CDR1 is SGHVS and CDR2 is FQNEAQ. The CDR3 contains 15 residues. The CDR3 here is CASSLVPRGPVGYTF. In DNA, the CDR3 is TGTGCCAGCAGCTTAGTACCGCGGGGGCCCGTTGGCTACACCTTC.

This chain links TRBV7-2 with TRBJ1-1; TRBD1 matches at 7 bases. The CDR3 runs 15 residues. V lost 2 bases to trimming and J lost 1 base; unmatched junction nucleotides: 4. Germline values: CDR1 SGHTA, CDR2 FQGNSA. The CDR3 here is CASSLLGTANTEAFF. The CDR3 bases are TGTGCCAGCAGCTTACTCGGGACAGCGAACACTGAAGCTTTCTTT.

This clone was detected a few times. V usage is TRBV27 and J usage is TRBJ2-7, with 9 bases matching TRBD1. CDR1 is MNHEY, CDR2 SMNVEV, per germline (reference sequence). With 6 bases clipped from V and 4 bases from J, the junction kept 4 bases outside the gene matches. CDR3 length: 13 amino acids. The CDR3 bases are TGTGCCAGCAGCCCGGGACAGGGTTACGAGCAGTACTTC. Translated: CASSPGQGYEQYF.

The chain has TRBV5-4 and TRBJ2-5, with TRBD2 matching over 11 bases. Per germline, CDR1 SGHNT and CDR2 YYREEE (reference sequence). This CDR3 spans 15 amino acids. The V gene end was trimmed by 1 base and the J gene end by 1 base; junction bases not matched to a gene: 0. The CDR3 protein is CASSLLAGGQETQYF. Written as DNA, the CDR3 is TGTGCCAGCAGCTTGCTAGCGGGGGGCCAAGAGACCCAGTACTTC.

The rearrangement joins TRBV6-5 to TRBJ2-6, with D perhaps TRBD1 (5 bases). Germline CDR1 and CDR2: MNHEY and SVGAGI. This CDR3 spans 16 amino acids. V shed 0 bases and J shed 3 bases, with 9 bases lying between them. The CDR3 sequence is CASSYSLGLGANVLTF. The CDR3 nucleotides read TGTGCCAGCAGTTACTCGTTGGGGCTTGGGGCCAACGTCCTGACTTTC.

The chain is built from TRBV5-1 and TRBJ1-3, with 7 bases fitting TRBD1. Germline V CDR1 and CDR2: SGHRS, YFSETQ. V lost 4 bases, J lost 1 base, and 8 bases stayed unmatched. This CDR3 is 16 amino acids long. CDR3 sequence (DNA): TGCGCCAGCAGCATAAACACAGGGGATTCTGGAAACACCATATATTTT. This encodes CASSINTGDSGNTIYF. Looking up the rest from reference TRBV5-1 and TRBJ1-3 gives the full variable domain: KAGVTQTPRYLIKTRGQQVTLSCSPISGHRSVSWYQQTPGQGLQFLFEYFSETQRNKGNFPGRFSGRQFSNSRSEMNVSTLELGDSALYLCASSINTGDSGNTIYFGEGSWLTVV.

This chain links TRBV12-3 or TRBV12-4 with TRBJ2-2; TRBD2 matches 7 bases. CDR3 length equals 13 residues. The V and J ends lost 7 bases and 1 base, in that order; junction bases with no gene match: 0. DNA for the CDR3: TGTGCCAGCAAGCGGGAGAACACCGGGGAGCTGTTTTTT. This sequence encodes CASKRENTGELFF.

V is TRBV9 and J is TRBJ2-2; the D gene is possibly TRBD1 (5 bases). CDR1 and CDR2 (germline): SGDLS, YYNGEE. This CDR3 has 13 amino acids. V was clipped by 1 base and J by 6 bases, with 7 bases between them. In DNA form, the CDR3 reads TGTGCCAGCAGCGTAAGGGGTGCCGGGGAGCTGTTTTTT. Translating it yields CASSVRGAGELFF.

This chain connects TRBV4-1 to TRBJ2-2; tentative D call: TRBD1 (5 bases). The germline CDR1 and CDR2 sequences are MGHRA and YSYEKL. Trimming pared 2 bases from V and 4 bases from J, leaving 11 bases between. The CDR3 covers 15 residues. CDR3 bases: TGCGCCAGCAGCCAATTACAGGCCTTCACCGGGGAGCTGTTTTTT. Translated: CASSQLQAFTGELFF.

The V gene is TRBV7-9, the J gene TRBJ1-1, with D possibly TRBD1 on 6 matching bases. Trimming cost V 4 bases and J 5 bases, with 17 bases left between them. The CDR3 consists of 15 residues. Germline V gene lookup returns CDR1 SEHNR and CDR2 FQNEAQ (reference sequence). The CDR3 spells CASSSEAGARTEAFF. CDR3 DNA sequence: TGTGCCAGCAGCTCAGAGGCGGGGGCGCGAACTGAAGCTTTCTTT.

With regard to this clone: An end of the junction does not agree with germline; a read error may underlie this. The chain employs TRBV28 and TRBJ2-5; tentative D call: TRBD1 (6 bases). Germline V CDR1 and CDR2: MDHEN, SYDVKM. The CDR3 spans 12 residues. This CDR3 is CASSFGSAGVNF. CDR3 in DNA: TGTGCCAGCAGTTTTGGGTCGGCAGGGGTTAACTTC.

V is TRBV4-3 and J is TRBJ1-2; tentatively, D is TRBD1 (5 bases). V lost 1 base, J lost 8 bases, and 14 bases lay in between. Germline CDR1 is LGHNA and CDR2 is YSLEER. The CDR3 has 14 amino acids. The CDR3 DNA sequence: TGCGCCAGCAGCCAAGGCGGGACCAGCGGCGGCTACACCTTC. Translated: CASSQGGTSGGYTF.